The entry below describes one T cell receptor (beta chain). Antigen specificity is unknown. Using immunoSEQ multiplex PCR, the repertoire was profiled, and TCRdb retains in-frame clones only, with some absent. Of over 950,000 clones in the sample, about 80% were seen once. This entry is derived from a study of shared clonotypes between healthy human individuals. Study conclusions and caveats: The researchers took only blood, and tissue repertoires probably look different.

Between the trimmed V and J ends, which lost 4 bases and 5 bases, there was a span of 18 bases. Germline lookup yields CDR1 SGHNT and CDR2 YYREEE (reference sequence). The CDR3 covers 15 residues. The chain has TRBV5-4 and TRBJ2-5; perhaps D is TRBD1 or TRBD2 (6 bases each). Sequencing was performed on memory CD4+ T cells from PBMCs. Noted subset: CD45RA-negative fraction. This clonotype originated in a man aged 18 to 35 in good health. Some clones in this sample may be carry-over from other donors' samples. Here the CDR3 DNA reads TGTGCCAGCAGCAGGGGGGACCCAGTAGGGGAGACCCAGTACTTC. Its translation is CASSRGDPVGETQYF.